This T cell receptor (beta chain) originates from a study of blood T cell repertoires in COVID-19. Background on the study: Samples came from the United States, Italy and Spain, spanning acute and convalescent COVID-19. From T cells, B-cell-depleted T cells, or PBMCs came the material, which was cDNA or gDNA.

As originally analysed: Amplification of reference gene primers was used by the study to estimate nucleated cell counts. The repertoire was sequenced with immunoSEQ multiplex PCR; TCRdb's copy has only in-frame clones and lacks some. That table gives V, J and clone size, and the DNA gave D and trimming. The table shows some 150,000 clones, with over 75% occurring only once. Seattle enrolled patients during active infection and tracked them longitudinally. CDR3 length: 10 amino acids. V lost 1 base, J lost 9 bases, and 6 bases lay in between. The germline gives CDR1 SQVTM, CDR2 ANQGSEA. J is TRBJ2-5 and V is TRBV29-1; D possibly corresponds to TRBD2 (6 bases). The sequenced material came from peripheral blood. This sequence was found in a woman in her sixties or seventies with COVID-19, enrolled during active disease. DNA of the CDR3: TGCAGCGTTGAAGGGAGGGCCCAGTACTTC. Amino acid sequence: CSVEGRAQYF. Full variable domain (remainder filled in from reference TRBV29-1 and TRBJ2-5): SAVISQKPSRDICQRGTSLTIQCQVDSQVTMMFWYRQQPGQSLTLIATANQGSEATYESGFVIDKFPISRPNLTFSTLTVSNMSPEDSSIYLCSVEGRAQYFGPGTRLLVL.